This passage covers 3 T cell receptor beta chains from one sample sequenced in a study of CXCR3-negative and CXCR3-positive naive CD8 T cells. The TRB libraries of cDNA were built by UMI-labeled 5' RACE. Reprocessing the 5' RACE reads, TCRdb reports a single entry for every CDR3 protein and omits DNA. This sample's table has tens of thousands of distinct CDR3 sequences. The sample was memory CD8+ T cells from blood. The receptors originated from a human donor in good health. Some clones in this sample may be carry-over from other donors' samples.

The rearrangement links TRBV12-3 or TRBV12-4 to TRBJ2-3. CDR3 length equals 16 residues. CDR3 residues: CASSLWWENGADTQYF.

CDR3 region: CASSQHSSNQPQHF. V gene TRBV28 combines with J gene TRBJ1-5. The CDR3 contains 14 residues. Germline CDR1 MDHEN, CDR2 SYDVKM.

J is TRBJ2-1 and V is TRBV5-1. CDR3 length: 14 residues. CDR1 and CDR2 from the germline V gene are SGHRS and YFSETQ. CDR3 sequence: CASSFASSYNEQFF. The full variable domain, its missing parts supplied by reference TRBV5-1 and TRBJ2-1, is KAGVTQTPRYLIKTRGQQVTLSCSPISGHRSVSWYQQTPGQGLQFLFEYFSETQRNKGNFPGRFSGRQFSNSRSEMNVSTLELGDSALYLCASSFASSYNEQFFGPGTRLTVL.